This T cell receptor (beta chain) was sequenced for a study of cytomegalovirus exposure and HLA in healthy donors. Study as a whole: Approximately 85 million unique TCRs from HLA-typed donors were held in an early data release.

With 60 Vbeta and 13 Jbeta primers, the PCR was carried out. The repertoire was sequenced with immunoSEQ multiplex PCR; TCRdb's copy has only in-frame clones and lacks some. Here the sample spans about 130,000 clones, around 78% being singletons. CDR3 size: 12 residues. V was pared by 2 bases and J by 7 bases, with 6 bases between. Germline CDR1 is SEHNR and CDR2 is FQNEAQ (reference sequence). This TCR came from a woman aged 40 to 50 in good health and CMV-seronegative. The sequenced sample was PBMCs. V and J are TRBV7-9 and TRBJ2-1; D ambiguous. CDR3 in DNA: TGTGCCAGCAGCTTAAACTTGAATGAGCAGTTCTTC. Amino acids: CASSLNLNEQFF.